A selection of T cell receptor beta chains follows, all from one sample in a study of T-cell memory formation after mild COVID-19. From the 5' RACE reads, TCRdb called clonotypes with MiXCR, one entry per CDR3 protein. This table has about 57,000 distinct CDR3 sequences, 12% appearing once. The sample taken for sequencing was PBMCs or a T cell subset sorted from them (not recorded which). These receptors all come from a man between 18 and 35 years old who had mild COVID-19 (a few samples of this study predate the infection). Cell type and time point are not known. CDR3s include the opening cysteine and the closing phenylalanine or tryptophan. The order of the fields is V gene, J gene, clone size, D gene, CDR3 protein, CDR3 DNA. A D gene is named only where the DNA matches it firmly. A clone size is listed for some rows: how often the clone was seen (once, few, many), or a class if it is expanded.

TRBV11-2	TRBJ1-1	few	.	CASSLGWGVEAFF	TGTGCCAGCAGCTTGGGATGGGGGGTTGAAGCTTTCTTT
TRBV12-5	TRBJ2-5	few	TRBD1	CASGWQGATETQYF	TGTGCTAGTGGTTGGCAGGGGGCGACAGAGACCCAGTACTTC
TRBV2	TRBJ1-6	.	TRBD1	CASRGQGGRTPLHF	TGTGCCAGCCGGGGACAGGGTGGGAGAACACCCCTCCACTTT
TRBV7-3	TRBJ2-3	.	.	CASSQWGLQDQDTQYF	TGTGCCAGCAGTCAATGGGGCCTCCAAGACCAAGATACGCAGTATTTT
TRBV27	TRBJ2-6	few	.	CASSLGGSAVSGANVLTF	TGTGCCAGCAGTTTAGGGGGCAGCGCGGTATCTGGGGCCAACGTCCTGACTTTC
TRBV6-2/TRBV6-3	TRBJ2-3	many	.	CASRKFTGDRTQYF	TGTGCCAGCAGGAAGTTCACAGGAGATCGTACGCAGTATTTT
TRBV7-3	TRBJ2-1	many	TRBD2	CASSPSLAGVAGEQFF	TGTGCCAGCAGCCCGTCCCTAGCGGGGGTCGCCGGGGAGCAGTTCTTC
TRBV7-2	TRBJ2-3	few	.	CASSPPPQDTQYF	TGTGCCAGCAGCCCCCCCCCTCAAGATACGCAGTATTTT
TRBV5-4	TRBJ2-5	few	.	CASSLGQEETQYF	TGTGCCAGCAGCTTGGGACAGGAAGAGACCCAGTACTTC
TRBV11-3	TRBJ2-2	few	TRBD2	CASSLRGLDHGELFF	TGTGCCAGCAGCTTAAGAGGACTAGACCACGGGGAGCTGTTTTTT
TRBV5-4	TRBJ2-3	few	.	CASSSTMGADTQYF	TGTGCCAGCAGCTCGACAATGGGAGCAGATACGCAGTATTTT
TRBV7-2	TRBJ2-3	.	TRBD1	CASSLALQGADTQYF	TGTGCCAGCAGCTTAGCGCTCCAGGGGGCAGATACGCAGTATTTT
TRBV7-2	TRBJ1-2	.	.	CASSLAFRGEDGYTF	TGTGCCAGCAGCTTAGCGTTCCGGGGCGAGGATGGCTACACCTTC
TRBV9	TRBJ1-5	.	.	CASSSGWGRDQPQHF	TGTGCCAGCAGCTCCGGTTGGGGGCGGGATCAGCCCCAGCATTTT
TRBV6-5	TRBJ1-2	.	TRBD1	CASTDPGQFYGYTF	TGTGCCAGCACCGACCCGGGACAGTTCTATGGCTACACCTTC
TRBV7-2	TRBJ1-4	few	.	CASSSSTGYDEKLFF	.